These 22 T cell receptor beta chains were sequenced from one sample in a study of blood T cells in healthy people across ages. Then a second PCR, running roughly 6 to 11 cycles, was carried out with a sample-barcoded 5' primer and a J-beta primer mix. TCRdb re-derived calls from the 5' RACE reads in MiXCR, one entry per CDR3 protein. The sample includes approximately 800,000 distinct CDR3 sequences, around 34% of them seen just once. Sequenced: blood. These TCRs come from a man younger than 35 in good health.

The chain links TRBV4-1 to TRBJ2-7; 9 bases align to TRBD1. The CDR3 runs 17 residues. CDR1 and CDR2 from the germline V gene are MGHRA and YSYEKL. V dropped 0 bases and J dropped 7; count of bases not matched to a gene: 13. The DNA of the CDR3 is TGCGCCAGCAGCCAAGATCTTGTAGGGACAGGGTACAATGAGCAGTACTTC. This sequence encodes CASSQDLVGTGYNEQYF.

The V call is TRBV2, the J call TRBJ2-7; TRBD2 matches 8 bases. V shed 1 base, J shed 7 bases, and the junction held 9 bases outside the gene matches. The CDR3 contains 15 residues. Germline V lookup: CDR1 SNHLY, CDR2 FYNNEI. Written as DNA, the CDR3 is TGTGCCAGCAGTGAAGAGGGGACTAGTAACAGTGAGCAGTACTTC. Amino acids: CASSEEGTSNSEQYF.

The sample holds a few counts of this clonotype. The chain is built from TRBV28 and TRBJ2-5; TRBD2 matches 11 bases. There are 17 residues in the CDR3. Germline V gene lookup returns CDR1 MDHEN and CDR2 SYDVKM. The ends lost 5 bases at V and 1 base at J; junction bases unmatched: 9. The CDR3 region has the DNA TGTGCCAGCAGTCCGTCGGGACTAGCGGTTAGCCAAGAGACCCAGTACTTC. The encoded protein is CASSPSGLAVSQETQYF. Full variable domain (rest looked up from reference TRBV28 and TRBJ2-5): DVKVTQSSRYLVKRTGEKVFLECVQDMDHENMFWYRQDPGLGLRLIYFSYDVKMKEKGDIPEGYSVSREKKERFSLILESASTNQTSMYLCASSPSGLAVSQETQYFGPGTRLLVL.

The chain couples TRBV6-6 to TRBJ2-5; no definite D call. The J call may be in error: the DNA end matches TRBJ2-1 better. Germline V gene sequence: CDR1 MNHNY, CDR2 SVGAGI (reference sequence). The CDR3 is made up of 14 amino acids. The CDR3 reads CASSYVSDQETQFF. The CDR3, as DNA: TGTGCCAGCAGTTATGTGTCCGATCAAGAGACCCAGTTCTTC.

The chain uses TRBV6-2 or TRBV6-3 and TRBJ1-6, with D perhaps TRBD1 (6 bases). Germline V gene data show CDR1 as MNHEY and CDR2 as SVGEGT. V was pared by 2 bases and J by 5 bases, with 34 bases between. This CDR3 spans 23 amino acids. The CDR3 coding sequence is TGTGCCAGCAGTTACAGCCCCCCCCCGGGGAGACAGGTAGCCACAGTAAATAATTCACCCCTCCACTTT. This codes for CASSYSPPPGRQVATVNNSPLHF.

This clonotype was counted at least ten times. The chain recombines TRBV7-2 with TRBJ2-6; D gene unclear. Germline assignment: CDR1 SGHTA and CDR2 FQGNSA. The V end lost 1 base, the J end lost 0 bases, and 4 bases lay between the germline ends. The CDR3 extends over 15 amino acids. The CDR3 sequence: CASSLVASGANVLTF. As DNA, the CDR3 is TGTGCCAGCAGCTTAGTTGCCTCTGGGGCCAACGTCCTGACTTTC. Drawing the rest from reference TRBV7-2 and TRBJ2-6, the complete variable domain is GAGVSQSPSNKVTEKGKDVELRCDPISGHTALYWYRQSLGQGLEFLIYFQGNSAPDKSGLPSDRFSAERTGGSVSTLTIQRTQQEDSAVYLCASSLVASGANVLTFGAGSRLTVL.

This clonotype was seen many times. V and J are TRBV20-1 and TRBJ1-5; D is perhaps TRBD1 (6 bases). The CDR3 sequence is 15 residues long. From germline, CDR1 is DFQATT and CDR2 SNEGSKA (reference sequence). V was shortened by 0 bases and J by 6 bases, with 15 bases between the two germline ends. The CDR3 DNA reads TGCAGTGCTAGAGATACGGCAGGGGATACTCAGCCCCAGCATTTT. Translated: CSARDTAGDTQPQHF.

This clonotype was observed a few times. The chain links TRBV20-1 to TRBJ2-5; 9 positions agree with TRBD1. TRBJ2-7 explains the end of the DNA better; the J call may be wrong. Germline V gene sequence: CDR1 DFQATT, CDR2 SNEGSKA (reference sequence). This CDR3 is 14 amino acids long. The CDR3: CSARGQGGANEQYF. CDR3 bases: TGCAGTGCTAGAGGACAGGGGGGTGCCAACGAGCAGTACTTC.

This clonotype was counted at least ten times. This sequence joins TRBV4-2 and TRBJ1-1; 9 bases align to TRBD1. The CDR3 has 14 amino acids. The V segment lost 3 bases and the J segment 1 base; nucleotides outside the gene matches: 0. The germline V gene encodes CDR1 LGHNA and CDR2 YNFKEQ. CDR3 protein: CASSQGQGNTEAFF. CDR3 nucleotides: TGTGCCAGCAGCCAGGGACAGGGGAACACTGAAGCTTTCTTT.

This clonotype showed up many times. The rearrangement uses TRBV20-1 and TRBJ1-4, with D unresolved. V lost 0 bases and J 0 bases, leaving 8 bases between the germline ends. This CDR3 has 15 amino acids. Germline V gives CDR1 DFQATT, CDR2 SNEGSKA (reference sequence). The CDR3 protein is CSARDLEPTNEKLFF. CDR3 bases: TGCAGTGCTAGAGATCTGGAGCCAACTAATGAAAAACTGTTTTTT.

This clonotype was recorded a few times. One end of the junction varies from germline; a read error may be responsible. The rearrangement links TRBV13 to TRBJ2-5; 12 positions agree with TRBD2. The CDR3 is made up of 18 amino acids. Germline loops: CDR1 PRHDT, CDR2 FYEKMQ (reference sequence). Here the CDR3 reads CASSFYNGLAGYQETRYF. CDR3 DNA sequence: TGTGCCAGCAGCTTCTATAACGGACTAGCGGGGTACCAAGAGACCCGGTACTTC. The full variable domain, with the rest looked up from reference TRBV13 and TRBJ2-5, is AAGVIQSPRHLIKEKRETATLKCYPIPRHDTVYWYQQGPGQDPQFLISFYEKMQSDKGSIPDRFSAQQFSDYHSELNMSSLELGDSALYFCASSFYNGLAGYQETRYFGPGTRLLVL.

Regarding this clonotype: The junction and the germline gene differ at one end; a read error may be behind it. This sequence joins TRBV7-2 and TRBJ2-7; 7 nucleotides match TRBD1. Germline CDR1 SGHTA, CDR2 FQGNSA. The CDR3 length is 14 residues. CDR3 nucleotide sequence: TGTGCCAGCAGCCCGAGGGACAGATCCTCCGAGCAGTACTTC. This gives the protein CASSPRDRSSEQYF.

The CDR3 here is CASSADQNRNEKLFF. The CDR3, as DNA: TGTGCCAGCAGCGCCGACCAAAACCGGAATGAAAAACTGTTTTTT. This sequence joins TRBV9 and TRBJ1-4; D is ambiguous. Germline values: CDR1 SGDLS, CDR2 YYNGEE. V was shortened by 3 bases and J by 5 bases, with 14 bases between the two germline ends. The CDR3 length is 15 residues.

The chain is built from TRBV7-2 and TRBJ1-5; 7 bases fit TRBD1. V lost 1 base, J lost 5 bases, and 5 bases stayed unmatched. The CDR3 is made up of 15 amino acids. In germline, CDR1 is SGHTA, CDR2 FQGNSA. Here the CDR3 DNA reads TGTGCCAGCAGCTTAGAACAGGGGACACATCAGCCCCAGCATTTT. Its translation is CASSLEQGTHQPQHF.

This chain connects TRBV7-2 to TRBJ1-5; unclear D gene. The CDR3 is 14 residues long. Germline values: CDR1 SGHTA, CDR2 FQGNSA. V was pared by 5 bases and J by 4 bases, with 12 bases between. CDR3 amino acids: CASSPDVGNQPQHF. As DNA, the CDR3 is TGTGCCAGCAGCCCTGACGTGGGGAATCAGCCCCAGCATTTT.

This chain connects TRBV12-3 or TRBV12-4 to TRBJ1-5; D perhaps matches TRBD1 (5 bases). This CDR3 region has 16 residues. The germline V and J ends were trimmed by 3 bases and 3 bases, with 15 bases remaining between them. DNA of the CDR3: TGTGCCAGCAGTTTCGTGAGACCCGGGGCCAATCAGCCCCAGCATTTT. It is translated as CASSFVRPGANQPQHF.

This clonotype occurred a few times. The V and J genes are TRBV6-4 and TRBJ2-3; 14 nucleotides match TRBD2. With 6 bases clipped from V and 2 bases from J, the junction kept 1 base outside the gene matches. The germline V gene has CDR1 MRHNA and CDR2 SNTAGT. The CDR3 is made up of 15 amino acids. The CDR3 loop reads CASRGLAGVTDTQYF. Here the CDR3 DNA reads TGTGCCAGCAGGGGACTAGCGGGGGTCACAGATACGCAGTATTTT.

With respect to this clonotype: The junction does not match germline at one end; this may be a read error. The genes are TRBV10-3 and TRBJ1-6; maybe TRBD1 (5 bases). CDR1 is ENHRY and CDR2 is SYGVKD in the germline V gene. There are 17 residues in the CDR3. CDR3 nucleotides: TGTGCCATCAGTGAGTCAAAGGGGACGGGGACGGATTCACTCCTCCACTTT. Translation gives CAISESKGTGTDSLLHF.

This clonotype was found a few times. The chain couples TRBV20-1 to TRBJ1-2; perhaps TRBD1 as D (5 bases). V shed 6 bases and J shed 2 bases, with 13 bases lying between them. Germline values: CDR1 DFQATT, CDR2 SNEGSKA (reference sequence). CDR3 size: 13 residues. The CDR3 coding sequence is TGCAGTGCCCTCGTGAAGGGGAACTATGGCTACACCTTC. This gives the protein CSALVKGNYGYTF.

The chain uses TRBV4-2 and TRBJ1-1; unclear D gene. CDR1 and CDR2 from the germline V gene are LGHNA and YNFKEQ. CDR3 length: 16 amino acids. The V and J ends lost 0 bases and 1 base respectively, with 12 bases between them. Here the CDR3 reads CASSQDSERPNTEAFF. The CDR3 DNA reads TGTGCCAGCAGCCAAGATTCGGAACGCCCGAACACTGAAGCTTTCTTT.

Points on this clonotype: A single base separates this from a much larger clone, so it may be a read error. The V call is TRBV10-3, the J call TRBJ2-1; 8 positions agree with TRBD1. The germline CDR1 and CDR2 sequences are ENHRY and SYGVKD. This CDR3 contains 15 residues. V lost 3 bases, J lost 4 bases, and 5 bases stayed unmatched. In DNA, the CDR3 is TGTGCCATCAGTGAAGTGACAGGGGCATACAATGAGCAGTTCTTC. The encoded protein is CAISEVTGAYNEQFF.

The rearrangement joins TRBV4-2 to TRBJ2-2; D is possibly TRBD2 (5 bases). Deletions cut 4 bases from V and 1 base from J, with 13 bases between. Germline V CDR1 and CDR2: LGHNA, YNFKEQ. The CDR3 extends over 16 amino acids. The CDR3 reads CASSLRTGENTGELFF. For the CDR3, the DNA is TGTGCCAGCAGCCTTCGCACCGGGGAGAACACCGGGGAGCTGTTTTTT.